What follows is one T cell receptor (beta chain) and its context. Its antigen remains unidentified. Carrying UMI labels, the TRB cDNA libraries were prepared through 5' RACE. No DNA is given; TCRdb re-called the 5' RACE reads and lists each CDR3 protein once. The sample's table shows about 70,000 distinct CDR3 sequences. The sample comes from a study of CXCR3-negative and CXCR3-positive naive CD8 T cells. This CDR3 contains 16 residues. From germline, CDR1 is MDHEN and CDR2 SYDVKM. The study, taken as a whole, reports: Post-cryopreservation CXCR3 expression was partly diminished, and the bulk of assays employed fresh PBMCs. Whereas memory cells differed, naive CXCR3-negative and CXCR3-positive cells shared similar TRBV-TRBJ usage. CXCR3-positive naive cells carried more hydrophobic TRB CDR3s than CXCR3-negative ones.

Identification of naive CD8+ T cells rested on CD45RO-CCR7+CD27+CD95- status. The TCR sequence derives from a human donor in good health. Some clones in this sample may be carry-over from other donors' samples. The sequenced material came from naive CXCR3+ CD8+ T cells from blood. Subset in this sample: CD45RO-CCR7+CD27+CD95- naive CD8+ T cells expressing CXCR3 (TNR3+). V and J are TRBV28 and TRBJ2-7. The CDR3: CASSLFPQSLAYEQYF.